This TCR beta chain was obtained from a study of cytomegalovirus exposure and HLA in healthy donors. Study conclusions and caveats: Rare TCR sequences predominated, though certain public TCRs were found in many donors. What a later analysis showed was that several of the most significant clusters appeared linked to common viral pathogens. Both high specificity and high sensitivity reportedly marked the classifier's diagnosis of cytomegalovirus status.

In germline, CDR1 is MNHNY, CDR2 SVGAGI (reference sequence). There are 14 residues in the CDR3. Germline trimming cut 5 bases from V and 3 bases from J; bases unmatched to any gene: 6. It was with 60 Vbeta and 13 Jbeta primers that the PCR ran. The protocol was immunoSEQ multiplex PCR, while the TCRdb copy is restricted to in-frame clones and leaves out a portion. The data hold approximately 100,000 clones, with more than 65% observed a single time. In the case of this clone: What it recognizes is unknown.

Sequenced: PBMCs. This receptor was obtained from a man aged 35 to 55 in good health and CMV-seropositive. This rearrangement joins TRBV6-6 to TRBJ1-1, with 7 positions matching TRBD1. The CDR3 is CASSNPTGYTEAFF. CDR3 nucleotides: TGTGCCAGCAGTAACCCGACAGGGTACACTGAAGCTTTCTTT.